The clone carrying this TCR beta chain was recorded a few times. Its specificity is not known. Looked up from germline, CDR1 is MGHRA and CDR2 is YSYEKL. This CDR3 is built from 14 residues. V dropped 4 bases and J dropped 2 bases, with 11 bases sitting between them. TCRdb passed the 5' RACE reads through MiXCR, listing each CDR3 protein once. This sample has tens of thousands of distinct CDR3 sequences, with about 15% found just once. These data originate in a study of T-cell memory formation after mild COVID-19. Study-wide findings and caveats: From day 15 to 85, contracting clones were balanced between CD4 and CD8, whereas later expanders leaned toward CD4+.

The receptor comes from a man in his late teens or twenties who had mild COVID-19 (a few samples of this study predate the infection). Cell type and time point are not known. The rearrangement uses TRBV4-1 and TRBJ1-2; D is ambiguous. Sequenced input: PBMCs or a T cell subset sorted from them (not recorded which). CDR3 region: CASSPRGENYGYTF. In DNA form, the CDR3 reads TGCGCCAGCAGCCCCCGTGGGGAAAACTATGGCTACACCTTC.